This entry concerns a single T cell receptor (beta chain). This entry belongs to a study of T cell changes during pregnancy in multiple sclerosis. Clones were read by immunoSEQ multiplex PCR, and TCRdb kept only the in-frame ones, dropping some. The repertoire holds under 100,000 clones, with about 95% as singletons. The CDR3 totals 15 residues. CDR1 and CDR2 from the germline V gene are SGDLS and YYNGEE. V lost 1 base and J 0 bases, leaving 5 bases between the germline ends. The TCR was taken from a female donor with multiple sclerosis, enrolled in a pregnancy study. The J gene is TRBJ1-6, the V gene TRBV9; D call uncertain. The source was peripheral blood, collected in the third trimester of pregnancy. This CDR3 is CASSVSVSYNSPLHF. CDR3 nucleotide sequence: TGTGCCAGCAGCGTATCTGTCTCCTATAATTCACCCCTCCACTTT.